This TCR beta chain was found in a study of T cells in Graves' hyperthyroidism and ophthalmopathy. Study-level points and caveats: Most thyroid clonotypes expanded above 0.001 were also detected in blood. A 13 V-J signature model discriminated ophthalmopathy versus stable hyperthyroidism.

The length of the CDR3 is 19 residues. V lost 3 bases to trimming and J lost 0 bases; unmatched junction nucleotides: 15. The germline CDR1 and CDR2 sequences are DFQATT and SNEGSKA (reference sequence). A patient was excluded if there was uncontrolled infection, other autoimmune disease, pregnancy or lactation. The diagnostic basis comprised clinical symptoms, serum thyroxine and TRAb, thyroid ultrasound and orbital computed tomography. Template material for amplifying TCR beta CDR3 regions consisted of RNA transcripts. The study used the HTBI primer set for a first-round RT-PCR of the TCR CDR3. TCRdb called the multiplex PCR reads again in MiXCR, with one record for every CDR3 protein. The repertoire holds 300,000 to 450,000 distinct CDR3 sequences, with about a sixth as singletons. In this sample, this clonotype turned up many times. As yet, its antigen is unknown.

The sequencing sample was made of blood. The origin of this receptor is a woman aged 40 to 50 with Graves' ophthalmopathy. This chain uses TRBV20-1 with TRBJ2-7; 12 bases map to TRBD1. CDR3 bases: TGCAGTGCTAGTGGAGTAGGGACAGGGGGCCCACTATTCTCCTACGAGCAGTACTTC. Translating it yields CSASGVGTGGPLFSYEQYF.